A single sample gave rise to the 7 T cell receptor beta chains below, sequenced in a study of glioma-infiltrating T cells after dendritic cell vaccination. Method: immunoSEQ multiplex PCR; TCRdb's copy keeps in-frame clones and lacks some. The sample includes 50,000 to 60,000 clones, roughly four fifths of them seen just once. Time point given: after dendritic cell vaccination, including at tumor progression/relapse. Material: blood, obtained after dendritic cell vaccination. All receptors come from a human donor with glioblastoma.

This clone was seen once. The chain joins TRBV19 to TRBJ2-3; 9 bases agree with TRBD1. The CDR3 totals 13 residues. Germline assignment: CDR1 LNHDA and CDR2 SQIVND (reference sequence). The V gene end was trimmed by 8 bases and the J gene end by 4 bases; junction bases not matched to a gene: 4. The CDR3 protein is CASSGTGSDTQYF. In DNA, the CDR3 is TGTGCCAGTTCTGGGACAGGGTCAGATACGCAGTATTTT.

The chain has TRBV19 and TRBJ2-7; 12 bases fit TRBD1. CDR3 length: 14 amino acids. V was pared by 1 base and J by 11 bases, with 6 bases of the junction left unmatched. The germline V gene encodes CDR1 LNHDA and CDR2 SQIVND (reference sequence). The CDR3 nucleotides read TGTGCCAGTAGTATAGCGGGACAGGGGGCCGGGGAGTACTTC. It codes for CASSIAGQGAGEYF.

This sequence joins TRBV27 and TRBJ1-2; possibly TRBD1 for D (6 bases). CDR1 is MNHEY, CDR2 SMNVEV, per germline (reference sequence). The CDR3 is made up of 16 amino acids. Trimming shortened V by 3 bases and J by 3 bases, and 17 bases separated the two germline ends. CDR3 DNA sequence: TGTGCCAGCAGTTTTACCCCAGGGGCAGGATACTATGGCTACACCTTC. Translated: CASSFTPGAGYYGYTF.

This chain uses TRBV12-5 with TRBJ2-3; TRBD1 agrees at 7 bases. V lost 5 bases, J lost 0 bases, and 2 bases stayed unmatched. Germline V gene sequence: CDR1 LGHNT, CDR2 FRNRAP. This CDR3 is built from 14 residues. CDR3 DNA sequence: TGTGCTAGTGGTAACAGGGGTAGCACAGATACGCAGTATTTT. It yields the protein CASGNRGSTDTQYF.

This chain links TRBV11-3 with TRBJ2-7, with TRBD1 identical over 8 bases. CDR1 and CDR2 from the germline V gene are SGHNT and YENEEA. J lost 3 bases, V lost 2 bases, and 9 bases had no gene match. The CDR3 spans 16 residues. The CDR3 nucleotides read TGTGCCAGCAGCTTATCCTTTGGGACAGGCGACTACGAGCAGTACTTC. Residues: CASSLSFGTGDYEQYF.

This clone appeared a single time. This sequence joins TRBV19 and TRBJ1-4; 11 bases match TRBD1. V trimming: 4 bases; J trimming: 5 bases; junction bases outside the gene matches: 3. This CDR3 has 15 residues. In germline, CDR1 is LNHDA, CDR2 SQIVND (reference sequence). DNA of the CDR3: TGTGCCAGTAGTAAAGGGACAGGGGGAAATGAAAAACTGTTTTTT. It yields the protein CASSKGTGGNEKLFF. Full variable domain (outside the CDR3, taken from reference TRBV19 and TRBJ1-4): DGGITQSPKYLFRKEGQNVTLSCEQNLNHDAMYWYRQDPGQGLRLIYYSQIVNDFQKGDIAEGYSVSREKKESFPLTVTSAQKNPTAFYLCASSKGTGGNEKLFFGSGTQLSVL.

The chain couples TRBV7-6 to TRBJ1-2; maybe TRBD1 (5 bases). CDR1 and CDR2 from the germline V gene are SGHVS and FNYEAQ. Trimming removed 1 base at V and 8 bases at J, with 11 bases between. The length of the CDR3 is 13 residues. The CDR3 DNA is TGTGCCAGCAGCTTAGGCCAGGGAAAGGGCTACACCTTC. Translation gives CASSLGQGKGYTF.